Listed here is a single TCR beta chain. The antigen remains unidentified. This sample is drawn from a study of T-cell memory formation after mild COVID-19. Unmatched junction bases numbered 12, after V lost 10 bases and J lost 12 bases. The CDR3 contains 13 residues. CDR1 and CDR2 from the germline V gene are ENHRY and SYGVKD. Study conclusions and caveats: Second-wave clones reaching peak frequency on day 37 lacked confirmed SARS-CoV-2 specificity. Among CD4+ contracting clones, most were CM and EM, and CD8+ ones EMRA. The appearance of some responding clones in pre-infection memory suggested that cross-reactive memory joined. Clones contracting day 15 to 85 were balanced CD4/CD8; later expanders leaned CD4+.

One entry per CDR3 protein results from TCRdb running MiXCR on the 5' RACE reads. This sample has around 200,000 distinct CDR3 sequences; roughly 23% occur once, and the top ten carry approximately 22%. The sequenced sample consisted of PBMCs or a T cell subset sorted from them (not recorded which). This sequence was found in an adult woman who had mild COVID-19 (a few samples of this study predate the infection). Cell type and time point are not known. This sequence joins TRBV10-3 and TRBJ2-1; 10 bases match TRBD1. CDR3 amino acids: CATASPGQGRQFF. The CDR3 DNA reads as TGTGCCACCGCTAGTCCGGGACAGGGGAGGCAGTTCTTC.